Below, 9 T cell receptor beta chains from the same sample are listed, as sequenced in a study of cytomegalovirus exposure and HLA in healthy donors. The assay was immunoSEQ multiplex PCR, and TCRdb's table has in-frame clones only and misses some. The table lists over 200,000 clones, roughly 85% of them singletons. Sequencing used PBMCs. The receptors here all came from a woman between 18 and 29 years old in good health and CMV-seronegative.

The chain links TRBV9 to TRBJ1-3, with D unresolved. The CDR3 is 16 amino acids. The V end was cut by 4 bases, the J end by 1 base, with 15 bases between. The germline CDR1 and CDR2 sequences are SGDLS and YYNGEE. The CDR3 spells CASSPSRGFSGNTIYF. The CDR3 DNA reads as TGTGCCAGCAGCCCCTCACGAGGATTTTCTGGAAACACCATATATTTT. The entire variable domain, with the rest obtained from reference TRBV9 and TRBJ1-3, is as follows: DSGVTQTPKHLITATGQRVTLRCSPRSGDLSVYWYQQSLDQGLQFLIQYYNGEERAKGNILERFSAQQFPDLHSELNLSSLELGDSALYFCASSPSRGFSGNTIYFGEGSWLTVV.

This rearrangement joins TRBV7-9 to TRBJ2-7; 7 bases are a match to TRBD1. The V segment lost 4 bases and the J segment 5 bases; nucleotides outside the gene matches: 8. The germline gives CDR1 SEHNR, CDR2 FQNEAQ (reference sequence). This CDR3 region has 14 residues. The CDR3 DNA reads as TGTGCCAGCAGCTACTACGACAGGGACCACGAGCAGTACTTC. Its translation: CASSYYDRDHEQYF.

This rearrangement joins TRBV2 to TRBJ2-5, with 14 bases lining up with TRBD2. The CDR3 is 15 amino acids. Germline-derived CDR1 and CDR2 are SNHLY and FYNNEI. V was clipped by 6 bases and J by 5 bases; unmatched bases: 5. Here the CDR3 reads CASSGTSGGKETQYF. In nucleotides, the CDR3 is TGTGCCAGCAGCGGGACTAGCGGGGGCAAGGAGACCCAGTACTTC.

This chain joins TRBV29-1 and TRBJ2-3; 12 bases fit TRBD2. J lost 0 bases, V lost 5 bases, and 6 bases had no gene match. The CDR3 is made up of 16 amino acids. The germline gives CDR1 SQVTM, CDR2 ANQGSEA. The CDR3 region has the DNA TGCAGCGTTCGGGGGGGGACTAGCGGGAGCACAGATACGCAGTATTTT. It yields the protein CSVRGGTSGSTDTQYF.

In its sample, this clone was seen a few times. The V call is TRBV9, the J call TRBJ1-1; 8 bases line up with TRBD1. With 4 bases clipped from V and 0 bases from J, the junction kept 5 bases outside the gene matches. Germline V gene sequence: CDR1 SGDLS, CDR2 YYNGEE. This CDR3 spans 15 amino acids. In DNA, the CDR3 is TGTGCCAGCAGCCCCCGGGGACAGGTGAACACTGAAGCTTTCTTT. This gives the protein CASSPRGQVNTEAFF.

The chain uses TRBV28 and TRBJ2-3; 10 bases agree with TRBD2. The CDR3 extends over 16 amino acids. CDR1 is MDHEN and CDR2 is SYDVKM in the germline V gene. With V trimmed by 1 base and J by 5 bases, 6 bases remained unmatched. In DNA, the CDR3 is TGTGCCAGCAGTTTATCGACTAGCGGGCTGGAAGATACGCAGTATTTT. Its translation: CASSLSTSGLEDTQYF.

The V and J genes are TRBV7-8 and TRBJ1-6; D remains ambiguous. Germline V gene data show CDR1 as SGHVS and CDR2 as FQNEAQ. The CDR3 has 15 amino acids. Trimming left V 1 base short and J 6 bases short, with 10 bases between. CDR3 protein: CASSLGGRSNSPLHF. CDR3 bases: TGTGCCAGCAGCTTAGGTGGCAGGAGTAATTCACCCCTCCACTTT.

CDR3 protein: CASSLITSGIKSNEQFF. In DNA, the CDR3 is TGTGCCAGCAGTTTGATCACTAGCGGGATAAAATCAAATGAGCAGTTCTTC. This chain links TRBV28 with TRBJ2-1, with 10 positions matching TRBD2. The CDR3 extends over 17 amino acids. Germline V CDR1 and CDR2: MDHEN, SYDVKM. The junction had 12 bases not matched to a gene; V was cut back by 3 bases and J by 7 bases.

V usage is TRBV10-3 and J usage is TRBJ2-2, with 7 bases identical to TRBD1. V was clipped by 5 bases and J by 6 bases; unmatched bases: 9. This CDR3 contains 15 residues. Germline lookup yields CDR1 ENHRY and CDR2 SYGVKD. The CDR3: CAISTDRELAGELFF. As DNA, the CDR3 is TGTGCCATCAGTACTGACAGGGAATTAGCCGGGGAGCTGTTTTTT.